This passage covers 4 T cell receptor beta chains from one sample sequenced in a study of blood T cell repertoires in COVID-19. Method: immunoSEQ multiplex PCR; TCRdb's copy keeps in-frame clones and lacks some. The sample includes about 97,000 clones, 80% to 90% of them seen just once. The sample taken for sequencing was peripheral blood. These receptors were obtained from a woman in her 30s with acute or convalescent COVID-19.

J is TRBJ1-2 and V is TRBV18, with 9 bases matching TRBD1. In germline, CDR1 is KGHSH, CDR2 LQKENI. V lost 6 bases and J lost 1; bases outside the gene matches: 9. This CDR3 is built from 16 residues. Written as DNA, the CDR3 is TGTGCCAGCTCGGGGACAGGGACCCTGAATAACTATGGCTACACCTTC. Translating gives CASSGTGTLNNYGYTF.

This chain links TRBV2 with TRBJ2-1; the D is unclear. The CDR3 has 17 amino acids. The V end lost 0 bases, the J end lost 0 bases, and 12 bases lay between the germline ends. Germline V gives CDR1 SNHLY, CDR2 FYNNEI. Here the CDR3 reads CASSEALLRGSYNEQFF. CDR3 DNA: TGTGCCAGCAGTGAAGCGCTTCTACGTGGCTCCTACAATGAGCAGTTCTTC.

The chain links TRBV27 to TRBJ2-2; D is perhaps TRBD2 (6 bases). Germline lookup yields CDR1 MNHEY and CDR2 SMNVEV (reference sequence). With 6 bases removed from V and 0 bases from J, the gap between germline ends came to 11 bases. The CDR3 covers 15 residues. This CDR3 reads CASRAGTPNTGELFF. The CDR3 bases are TGTGCCAGCAGGGCCGGGACTCCGAACACCGGGGAGCTGTTTTTT.

V and J are TRBV5-6 and TRBJ1-1; D possibly corresponds to TRBD1 (5 bases). CDR3 length: 16 residues. V lost 1 base, J lost 3 bases, and 16 bases lay in between. The V gene's germline CDR1 is SGHDT and CDR2 YYEEEE. For the CDR3, the DNA is TGTGCCAGCAGCTTGACGCAGGGTATTGGGTACACTGAAGCTTTCTTT. Protein sequence: CASSLTQGIGYTEAFF. Looking up the rest from reference TRBV5-6 and TRBJ1-1 gives the full variable domain: DAGVTQSPTHLIKTRGQQVTLRCSPKSGHDTVSWYQQALGQGPQFIFQYYEEEERQRGNFPDRFSGHQFPNYSSELNVNALLLGDSALYLCASSLTQGIGYTEAFFGQGTRLTVV.